The subject of this entry is one T cell receptor beta chain. Its cognate antigen is unknown. The data are from a study of cytomegalovirus exposure and HLA in healthy donors. After removal of 4 bases from V and 5 bases from J, the junction contained 9 bases not matched to a gene. This CDR3 has 15 residues. CDR1 is GTSNPN and CDR2 is SVGIG in the germline V gene (reference sequence). Study conclusions and caveats: V- and J-gene trimming in TCR beta was tied to a missense DCLRE1C variant by an analysis performed later. From TCR beta sequences, most subjects' HLA-A and HLA-B alleles were reportedly predicted accurately. The likely explanation for a cluster of highly shared sequence variants was sequencing artifact.

PCR primers comprised 60 Vbeta and 13 Jbeta primers. TCRdb's copy holds only in-frame clones and misses some; the assay was immunoSEQ multiplex PCR. The data hold about 120,000 clones, with roughly 66% observed a single time. The receptor's source is a man younger than 35 in good health and CMV-seronegative. The V and J genes are TRBV30 and TRBJ2-2; 8 bases match TRBD1. The sample was PBMCs. The CDR3 DNA is TGTGCCTGGATCCCCAGGACAGGGCTGACCGGGGAGCTGTTTTTT. This translates into CAWIPRTGLTGELFF.